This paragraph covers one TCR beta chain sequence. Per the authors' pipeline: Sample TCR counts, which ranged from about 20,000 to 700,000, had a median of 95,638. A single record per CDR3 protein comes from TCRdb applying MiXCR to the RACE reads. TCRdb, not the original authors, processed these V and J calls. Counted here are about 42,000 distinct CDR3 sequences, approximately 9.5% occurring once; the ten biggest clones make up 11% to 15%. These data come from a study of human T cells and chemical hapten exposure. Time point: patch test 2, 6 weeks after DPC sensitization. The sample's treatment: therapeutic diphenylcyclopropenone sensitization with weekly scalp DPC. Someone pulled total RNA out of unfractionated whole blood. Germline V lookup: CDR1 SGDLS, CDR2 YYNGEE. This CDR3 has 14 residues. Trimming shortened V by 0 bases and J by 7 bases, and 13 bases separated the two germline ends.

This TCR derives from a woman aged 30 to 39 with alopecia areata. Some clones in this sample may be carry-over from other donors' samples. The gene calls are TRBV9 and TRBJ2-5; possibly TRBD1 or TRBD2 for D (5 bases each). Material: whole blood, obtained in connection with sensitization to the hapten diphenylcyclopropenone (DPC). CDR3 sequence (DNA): TGTGCCAGCAGCGTAGAATGGGAGCAGGGGACCCAGTACTTC. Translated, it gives CASSVEWEQGTQYF.